This T cell receptor beta chain was sequenced for a study of cytomegalovirus exposure and HLA in healthy donors. Study results and limitations: From TCR beta sequences, most subjects' HLA-A and HLA-B alleles were reportedly predicted accurately. For cytomegalovirus status, the classifier reportedly gave diagnoses with high specificity and sensitivity. TCR beta chains associated with HLA were, in a later analysis, more clonally expanded than equally common others.

This CDR3 contains 15 residues. Germline-derived CDR1 and CDR2 are SGHTA and FQGTGA. With 0 bases removed from V and 0 bases from J, the gap between germline ends came to 6 bases. Though probably carrying unrecorded immune exposures, donors were nominally healthy at sampling. A remark on this clone: The target antigen is unknown.

The PCR contained 60 Vbeta and 13 Jbeta primers. Libraries were prepared by immunoSEQ multiplex PCR; TCRdb keeps only in-frame clonotypes and omits some of them. Among some 170,000 clones, 65% to 75% were seen once, and the ten largest hold roughly 2.5%. The receptor's source is a human donor in good health. Sequencing was carried out using PBMCs. The chain has TRBV7-3 and TRBJ1-5; D uncertain. The CDR3 sequence is CASSLTENSNQPQHF. The CDR3 coding sequence is TGTGCCAGCAGCTTAACCGAGAATAGCAATCAGCCCCAGCATTTT.